This T cell receptor beta chain stems from a study of response to subunit inactivated influenza vaccine. Notes on the study in general: The study's authors posited that every seasonal influenza vaccination enlists few new T cells.

TCRdb called the RT-PCR reads again in MiXCR, with one record for every CDR3 protein. The sample consists of around 470,000 distinct CDR3 sequences, roughly 7.9% of them appearing once. This clonotype has a count of ten or more. Its antigen is unidentified. Unmatched junction bases numbered 6, after V lost 4 bases and J lost 2 bases. The CDR3 runs to 15 residues. Germline V gene data show CDR1 as LGHNA and CDR2 as YNFKEQ. The material was PBMCs from blood, obtained about 24 months after vaccination. V usage is TRBV4-2 and J usage is TRBJ2-7; TRBD2 aligns across 9 bases. The sequence was obtained from a man aged 45 to 70 who received an inactivated influenza vaccine. The CDR3 reads CASSPIAGAAYEQYF. DNA of the CDR3: TGTGCCAGCAGCCCCATAGCGGGGGCCGCCTACGAGCAGTACTTC.